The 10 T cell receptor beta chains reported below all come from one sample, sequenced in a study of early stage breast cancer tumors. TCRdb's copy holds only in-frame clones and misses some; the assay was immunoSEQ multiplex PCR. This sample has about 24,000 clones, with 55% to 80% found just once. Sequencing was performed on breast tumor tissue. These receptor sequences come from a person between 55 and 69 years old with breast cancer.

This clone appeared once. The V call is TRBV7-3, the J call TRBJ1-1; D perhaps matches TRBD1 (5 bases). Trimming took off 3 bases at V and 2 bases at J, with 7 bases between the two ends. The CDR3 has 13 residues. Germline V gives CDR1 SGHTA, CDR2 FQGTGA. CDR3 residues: CASSFQGNTEAFF. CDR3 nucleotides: TGTGCCAGCAGCTTTCAGGGAAACACTGAAGCTTTCTTT.

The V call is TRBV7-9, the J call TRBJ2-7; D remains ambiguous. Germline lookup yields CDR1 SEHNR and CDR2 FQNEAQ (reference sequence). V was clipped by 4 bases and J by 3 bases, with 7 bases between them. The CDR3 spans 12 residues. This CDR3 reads CASSSTFYEQYF. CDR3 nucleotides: TGTGCCAGCAGCTCGACATTCTACGAGCAGTACTTC. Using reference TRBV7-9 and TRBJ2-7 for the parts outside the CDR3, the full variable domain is DTGVSQNPRHKITKRGQNVTFRCDPISEHNRLYWYRQTLGQGPEFLTYFQNEAQLEKSRLLSDRFSAERPKGSFSTLEIQRTEQGDSAMYLCASSSTFYEQYFGPGTRLTVT.

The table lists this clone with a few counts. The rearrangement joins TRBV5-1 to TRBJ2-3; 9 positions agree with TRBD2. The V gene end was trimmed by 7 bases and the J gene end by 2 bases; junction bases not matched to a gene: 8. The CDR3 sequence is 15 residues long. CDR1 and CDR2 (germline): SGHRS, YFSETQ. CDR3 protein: CASHPASGVTDTQYF. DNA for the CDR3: TGCGCCAGCCACCCGGCTAGCGGGGTCACAGATACGCAGTATTTT. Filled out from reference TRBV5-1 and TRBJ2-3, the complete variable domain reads KAGVTQTPRYLIKTRGQQVTLSCSPISGHRSVSWYQQTPGQGLQFLFEYFSETQRNKGNFPGRFSGRQFSNSRSEMNVSTLELGDSALYLCASHPASGVTDTQYFGPGTRLTVL.

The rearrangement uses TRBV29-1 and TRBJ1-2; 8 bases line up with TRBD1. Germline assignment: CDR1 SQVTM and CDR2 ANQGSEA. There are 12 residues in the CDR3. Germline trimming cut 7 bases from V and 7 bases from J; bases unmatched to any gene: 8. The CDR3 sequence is CSGLTGESGYTF. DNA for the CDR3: TGCAGCGGGTTGACAGGGGAATCTGGCTACACCTTC.

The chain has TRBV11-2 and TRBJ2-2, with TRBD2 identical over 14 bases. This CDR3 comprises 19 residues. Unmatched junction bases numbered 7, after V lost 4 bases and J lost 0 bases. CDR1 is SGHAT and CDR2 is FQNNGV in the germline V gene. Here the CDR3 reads CASSSVRLAGGSNTGELFF. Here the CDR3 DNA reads TGTGCCAGCAGCTCCGTGAGACTAGCGGGAGGGTCGAACACCGGGGAGCTGTTTTTT.

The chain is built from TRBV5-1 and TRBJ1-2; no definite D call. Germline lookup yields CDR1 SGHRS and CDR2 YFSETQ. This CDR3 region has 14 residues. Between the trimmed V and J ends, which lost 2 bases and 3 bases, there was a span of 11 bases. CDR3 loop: CASSFGRGHYGYTF. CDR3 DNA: TGCGCCAGCAGCTTCGGCAGAGGTCACTATGGCTACACCTTC.

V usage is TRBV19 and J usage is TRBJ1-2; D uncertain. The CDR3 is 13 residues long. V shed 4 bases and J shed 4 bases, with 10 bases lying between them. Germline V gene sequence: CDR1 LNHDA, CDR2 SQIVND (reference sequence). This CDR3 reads CASSTSLIYGYTF. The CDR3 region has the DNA TGTGCCAGTAGTACCTCTTTAATCTATGGCTACACCTTC.

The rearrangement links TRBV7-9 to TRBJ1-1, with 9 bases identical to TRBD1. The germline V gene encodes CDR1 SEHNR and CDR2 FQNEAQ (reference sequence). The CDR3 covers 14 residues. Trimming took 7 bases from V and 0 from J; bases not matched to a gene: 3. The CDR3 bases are TGTGCCAGCAAAGGACAGGGGTTGAACACTGAAGCTTTCTTT. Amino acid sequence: CASKGQGLNTEAFF.

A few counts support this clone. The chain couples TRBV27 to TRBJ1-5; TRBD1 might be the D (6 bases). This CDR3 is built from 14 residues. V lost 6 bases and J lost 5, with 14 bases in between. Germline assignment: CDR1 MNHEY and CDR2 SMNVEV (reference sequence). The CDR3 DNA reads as TGTGCCAGCAGATCGACAGGCTGGGATCAGCCCCAGCATTTT. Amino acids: CASRSTGWDQPQHF.

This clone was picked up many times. Here the CDR3 reads CASSRQGAGYGYTF. CDR3 bases: TGTGCCAGCAGCCGACAGGGGGCGGGCTATGGCTACACCTTC. This chain joins TRBV6-5 and TRBJ1-2; 10 bases fit TRBD1. CDR1 is MNHEY and CDR2 is SVGAGI in the germline V gene. The CDR3 has 14 residues. V was pared by 6 bases and J by 4 bases, with 5 bases of the junction left unmatched.